This T cell receptor beta chain was retrieved from a study of cytomegalovirus exposure and HLA in healthy donors. PCR used 60 Vbeta primers and 13 Jbeta primers. The method was immunoSEQ multiplex PCR; TCRdb's version includes in-frame clones alone and lacks a portion of them. The sample consists of 150,000 to 200,000 clones, approximately 80% of them appearing once. CDR1 and CDR2 from the germline V gene are SEHNR and FQNEAQ (reference sequence). The CDR3 length is 12 residues. Concerning this clone: The junction does not match germline at one end; this may be a read error.

This receptor was obtained from a woman in her 30s in good health and CMV-seropositive. The chain carries TRBV7-9 and TRBJ2-2, with TRBD2 as a possible D gene (6 bases). The sample was PBMCs. The DNA of the CDR3 is TGTGCCAGCAGCTTAGATCCCGGGGGGCTGTTTTTT. It is translated as CASSLDPGGLFF.